The clone carrying this T cell receptor beta chain was counted only a few times. Antigen unknown. These data belong to a study of T-cell memory formation after mild COVID-19. Study as a whole: Largely donor-specific sequence clusters came from a couple of donors.

Each CDR3 protein gets one entry after TCRdb re-called the 5' RACE reads with MiXCR. The data hold 200,000 to 300,000 distinct CDR3 sequences, with 16% observed a single time. Overall study findings and caveats: Mostly located in CM and EM were contracting CD4+ clones, with contracting CD8+ clones located in EMRA.

The sequence was obtained from a man aged 18 to 30 who had mild COVID-19 (a few samples of this study predate the infection). Cell type and time point are not known. Material for sequencing was PBMCs or a T cell subset sorted from them (not recorded which).

The CDR3: CSARVRWGAFF. The CDR3 DNA follows: TGCAGTGCTAGAGTCCGATGGGGAGCTTTCTTT. This chain connects TRBV20-1 to TRBJ1-1; no definite D call. This CDR3 contains 11 residues. Germline CDR1 is DFQATT and CDR2 is SNEGSKA (reference sequence). Trimming cost V 1 base and J 10 bases, with 10 bases left between them.